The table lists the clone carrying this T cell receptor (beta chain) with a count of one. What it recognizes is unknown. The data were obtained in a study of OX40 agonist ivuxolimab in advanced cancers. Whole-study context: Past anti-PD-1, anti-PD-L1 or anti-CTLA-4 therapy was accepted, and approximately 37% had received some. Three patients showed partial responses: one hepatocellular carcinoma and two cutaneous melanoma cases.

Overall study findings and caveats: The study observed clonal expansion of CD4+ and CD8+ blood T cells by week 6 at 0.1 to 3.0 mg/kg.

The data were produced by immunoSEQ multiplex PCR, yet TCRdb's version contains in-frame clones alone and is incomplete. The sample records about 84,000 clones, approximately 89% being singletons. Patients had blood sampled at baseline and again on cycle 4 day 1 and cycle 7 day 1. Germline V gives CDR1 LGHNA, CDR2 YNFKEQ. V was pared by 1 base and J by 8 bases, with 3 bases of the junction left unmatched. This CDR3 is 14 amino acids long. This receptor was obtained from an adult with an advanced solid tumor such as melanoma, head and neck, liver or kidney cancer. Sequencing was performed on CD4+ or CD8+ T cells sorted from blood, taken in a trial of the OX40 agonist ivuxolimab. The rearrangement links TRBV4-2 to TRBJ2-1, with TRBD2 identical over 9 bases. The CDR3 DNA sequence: TGTGCCAGCAGCCAAGGGGTAGCGGGAGATGAGCAGTTCTTC. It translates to CASSQGVAGDEQFF.